What follows are 32 T cell receptor beta chains derived from one specimen sequenced in a study of T cell responses to AZD1222 COVID-19 vaccine. Sequencing was performed with immunoSEQ multiplex PCR; in TCRdb, only in-frame clones are kept and a portion is missing. The sample yields 150,000 to 200,000 clones, roughly 89% seen once. Specimen: peripheral blood, collected on day 0 of AZD1222 vaccination. These receptors were taken from an adult in good health.

V gene TRBV24-1 combines with J gene TRBJ2-7; D remains ambiguous. Germline CDR1 is KGHDR and CDR2 is SFDVKD. The CDR3 is 12 residues long. Between the trimmed V and J ends, which lost 6 bases and 6 bases, there was a span of 11 bases. As DNA, the CDR3 is TGTGCCACCAGTTCTGGGTTTGGCGAGCAGTACTTC. Its translation is CATSSGFGEQYF.

V and J are TRBV5-1 and TRBJ2-1, with 12 bases fitting TRBD1. The CDR3 extends over 15 amino acids. V was pared by 7 bases and J by 4 bases, with 6 bases of the junction left unmatched. Germline V gives CDR1 SGHRS, CDR2 YFSETQ. The CDR3 bases are TGCGCCAGCCAACGGGGACAGGGGGCGTACAATGAGCAGTTCTTC. This sequence encodes CASQRGQGAYNEQFF.

This clone has just one count. The chain has TRBV6-5 and TRBJ1-3; D is possibly TRBD1 (6 bases). The CDR3 has 15 residues. CDR1 and CDR2 from the germline V gene are MNHEY and SVGAGI. With 6 bases removed from V and 2 bases from J, the gap between germline ends came to 14 bases. The CDR3 DNA reads TGTGCCAGCAGCTCCTCGGGACAACCTGGAAACACCATATATTTT. Translated, it gives CASSSSGQPGNTIYF.

The CDR3 protein is CATSDSRWRDAQPQHF. Here the CDR3 DNA reads TGTGCCACCAGTGATTCGAGATGGAGAGACGCTCAGCCCCAGCATTTT. The rearrangement links TRBV24-1 to TRBJ1-5; no reliable D call. The CDR3 covers 16 residues. Per the germline V gene, CDR1 is KGHDR and CDR2 is SFDVKD. Trimming pared 2 bases from V and 6 bases from J, leaving 16 bases between.

This clone has a handful of counts. The V and J genes are TRBV27 and TRBJ1-5, with D possibly matching TRBD1 (6 bases). Trimming removed 4 bases at V and 8 bases at J, with 12 bases between. The CDR3 runs to 13 residues. CDR1 MNHEY and CDR2 SMNVEV come from the germline V gene (reference sequence). CDR3 nucleotide sequence: TGTGCCAGCAGTTATGGGGGCGAGGAGCCCCAGCATTTT. Translating it yields CASSYGGEEPQHF.

V gene TRBV10-3 combines with J gene TRBJ2-1; maybe TRBD2 (5 bases). This CDR3 has 13 amino acids. V was shortened by 4 bases and J by 7 bases, with 11 bases between the two germline ends. Germline assignment: CDR1 ENHRY and CDR2 SYGVKD. The CDR3 nucleotides are TGTGCCATCAGTGTTGCGGGTTTGAATGAGCAGTTCTTC. This encodes CAISVAGLNEQFF.

The chain combines TRBV5-6 with TRBJ1-5; D is unclear. Germline CDR1 reads SGHDT; CDR2 reads YYEEEE. With 1 base removed from V and 2 bases from J, the gap between germline ends came to 19 bases. The CDR3 is made up of 18 amino acids. The CDR3 spells CASSLRILGGDGNQPQHF. The CDR3 DNA reads as TGTGCCAGCAGCTTGAGAATACTCGGAGGTGATGGCAATCAGCCCCAGCATTTT.

This clone was observed once. This sequence joins TRBV3-1 (or the pseudogene TRBV3-2) and TRBJ2-3, with D maybe TRBD1 (5 bases). Per germline, CDR1 LGHDT and CDR2 YNNKEL (reference sequence). The CDR3 loop spans 14 amino acids. Trimming took 4 bases from V and 2 from J, leaving 10 bases between them. In DNA, the CDR3 is TGTGCCAGCAGCCGGGAAGGGGACACAGATACGCAGTATTTT. The encoded protein is CASSREGDTDTQYF.

Concerning this clone itself: Other nucleotide sequences in the sample specify the same CDR3. DNA of the CDR3: TGTGCCAGCAGTTTGCAGGGACGCTATGGCTACACCTTC. Protein product: CASSLQGRYGYTF. This chain joins TRBV28 and TRBJ1-2; weak D call: TRBD1 (5 bases). Germline CDR1 MDHEN, CDR2 SYDVKM. The CDR3 sequence is 13 residues long. V was cut by 3 bases and J by 4 bases, with 9 bases left in between.

The chain uses TRBV19 and TRBJ2-7, with 8 bases lining up with TRBD2. The trim removed 1 base at V and 1 base at J, leaving 3 bases unmatched. CDR3 size: 15 residues. Germline V CDR1 and CDR2: LNHDA, SQIVND (reference sequence). The CDR3 sequence is CASSIGPSGSYEQYF. DNA for the CDR3: TGTGCCAGTAGTATAGGCCCTAGCGGGTCCTACGAGCAGTACTTC. Using reference TRBV19 and TRBJ2-7 for the parts outside the CDR3, the full variable domain is DGGITQSPKYLFRKEGQNVTLSCEQNLNHDAMYWYRQDPGQGLRLIYYSQIVNDFQKGDIAEGYSVSREKKESFPLTVTSAQKNPTAFYLCASSIGPSGSYEQYFGPGTRLTVT.

The V and J genes are TRBV10-3 and TRBJ2-1; D unclear. CDR1 and CDR2 from the germline V gene are ENHRY and SYGVKD. The CDR3 has 13 amino acids. V lost 2 bases to trimming and J lost 5 bases, with 7 bases between them. CDR3 nucleotides: TGTGCCATCAGTGAGATACGGGACAATGAGCAGTTCTTC. Its translation is CAISEIRDNEQFF.

This rearrangement joins TRBV7-2 to TRBJ2-7; D not certain. Deletions cut 1 base from V and 7 bases from J, with 11 bases between. This CDR3 spans 13 amino acids. Germline CDR1 and CDR2: SGHTA and FQGNSA. CDR3 DNA sequence: TGTGCCAGCAGCTTAGAGTTCCCAAGGGAGCAGTACTTC. It yields the protein CASSLEFPREQYF.

This chain connects TRBV7-8 to TRBJ2-7, with 12 nucleotides matching TRBD1. The CDR3 consists of 15 residues. J gave up 7 bases and V 1 base, and 5 bases lay outside the gene matches. Germline V gene lookup returns CDR1 SGHVS and CDR2 FQNEAQ. As DNA, the CDR3 is TGTGCCAGCAGCTTAGGGGGACAGGGGGCCGGGGAGCAGTACTTC. Protein sequence: CASSLGGQGAGEQYF.

J is TRBJ2-5 and V is TRBV27, with a weak D call TRBD2 (7 bases). The CDR3 loop spans 15 amino acids. CDR1 is MNHEY and CDR2 is SMNVEV in the germline V gene (reference sequence). Trimming removed 2 bases from V and 4 bases from J, with 14 bases in between. CDR3 DNA sequence: TGTGCCAGCAGTTTAAGTACAGGGAGGGGAGAGACCCAGTACTTC. Amino acids: CASSLSTGRGETQYF.

The V call is TRBV7-8, the J call TRBJ1-5; D may be TRBD1 (5 bases). V was pared by 1 base and J by 0 bases, with 10 bases between. The CDR3 is 16 residues long. Per germline, CDR1 SGHVS and CDR2 FQNEAQ. CDR3 DNA sequence: TGTGCCAGCAGCTTAGGGGGGGGTAGTAGCAATCAGCCCCAGCATTTT. Protein product: CASSLGGGSSNQPQHF.

The V and J genes are TRBV19 and TRBJ2-6; D is perhaps TRBD1 (6 bases). Germline values: CDR1 LNHDA, CDR2 SQIVND (reference sequence). The CDR3 length is 15 residues. Deletions cut 5 bases from V and 4 bases from J, with 12 bases between. In nucleotides, the CDR3 is TGTGCCAGTAGTGAGACAGGACCCGGGGCCAACGTCCTGACTTTC. Its protein product is CASSETGPGANVLTF.

The chain uses TRBV3-1 (or the pseudogene TRBV3-2) and TRBJ1-2, with 7 bases aligning to TRBD1. The germline V gene has CDR1 LGHDT and CDR2 YNNKEL (reference sequence). The CDR3 runs to 14 residues. V dropped 6 bases and J dropped 7; count of bases not matched to a gene: 11. This CDR3 is CASRLGQVSGGYTF. CDR3 nucleotides: TGTGCCAGCAGACTCGGACAGGTGTCGGGTGGCTACACCTTC.

The chain uses TRBV30 and TRBJ1-2, with TRBD1 identical over 10 bases. In germline, CDR1 is GTSNPN, CDR2 SVGIG (reference sequence). V shed 5 bases and J 5 bases; nucleotides not matched to a gene: 8. The CDR3 is made up of 14 amino acids. The CDR3 bases are TGTGCCTGGGATCCGGACAGGGGGACTTATGGCTACACCTTC. Protein sequence: CAWDPDRGTYGYTF.

This sequence joins TRBV5-1 and TRBJ1-3, with a tentative D call TRBD1 (5 bases). This CDR3 has 16 residues. V lost 0 bases and J 4 bases, leaving 14 bases between the germline ends. From germline, CDR1 is SGHRS and CDR2 YFSETQ. The CDR3 region has the DNA TGCGCCAGCAGCTTGGCCGGGGGATCTAGGGGAAACACCATATATTTT. Translation: CASSLAGGSRGNTIYF.

The chain carries TRBV27 and TRBJ2-1; D tentatively fits TRBD1 or TRBD2 (6 bases each). Germline lookup yields CDR1 MNHEY and CDR2 SMNVEV (reference sequence). The ends were cut back, 3 bases at V and 8 bases at J, with 17 bases in the middle. The CDR3 loop spans 15 amino acids. CDR3 sequence: CASSFYEGGRDEQFF. Here the CDR3 DNA reads TGTGCCAGCAGTTTTTATGAGGGGGGCCGGGATGAGCAGTTCTTC.

This sequence joins TRBV3-1 (or the pseudogene TRBV3-2) and TRBJ2-3, with D perhaps assigned TRBD1 or TRBD2 (5 bases each). V gave up 1 base and J gave up 1 base, with 12 bases separating them. CDR1 LGHDT and CDR2 YNNKEL come from the germline V gene (reference sequence). This CDR3 contains 16 residues. CDR3 sequence reads: CASSQAQTGRTDTQYF. The DNA of the CDR3 is TGTGCCAGCAGCCAAGCCCAGACGGGGCGCACAGATACGCAGTATTTT.

The gene calls are TRBV11-3 and TRBJ2-1; no reliable D call. Trimming took off 5 bases at V and 6 bases at J, with 11 bases between the two ends. The CDR3 sequence is 13 residues long. From germline, CDR1 is SGHNT and CDR2 YENEEA. CDR3 protein: CASSPNALNEQFF. The CDR3 region has the DNA TGTGCCAGCAGCCCAAACGCCCTCAATGAGCAGTTCTTC.

This clone is a singleton in its sample. The V gene is TRBV5-1, the J gene TRBJ1-3; the match to TRBD1 covers 7 bases. V lost 4 bases, J lost 0 bases, and 4 bases stayed unmatched. This CDR3 region has 15 residues. The germline gives CDR1 SGHRS, CDR2 YFSETQ. CDR3 protein: CASSRDSFSGNTIYF. The CDR3 coding sequence is TGCGCCAGCAGCCGGGACAGTTTCTCTGGAAACACCATATATTTT.

The rearrangement uses TRBV6-5 and TRBJ1-2; no clear D gene. The CDR3 length is 12 residues. The V gene lost 5 bases and the J gene lost 5 bases, with 9 bases spanning the gap. Germline V gives CDR1 MNHEY, CDR2 SVGAGI. DNA for the CDR3: TGTGCCAGCAGTAAGGGAGGATATGGCTACACCTTC. Translation gives CASSKGGYGYTF.

This chain joins TRBV5-4 and TRBJ2-1; TRBD1 might be the D (5 bases). V lost 0 bases and J 9 bases, leaving 13 bases between the germline ends. The CDR3 covers 14 residues. Per the germline V gene, CDR1 is SGHNT and CDR2 is YYREEE (reference sequence). The CDR3: CASSLEQAFGEQFF. CDR3 DNA: TGTGCCAGCAGCTTGGAACAGGCCTTCGGTGAGCAGTTCTTC.

This chain uses TRBV15 with TRBJ1-1; 9 bases align to TRBD1. J was trimmed by 4 bases and V by 3 bases; bases with no gene match: 6. The CDR3 runs 15 residues. CDR1 is LNHNV, CDR2 YYDKDF, per germline (reference sequence). CDR3 in amino acids: CATSSRTGAGTEAFF. Here the CDR3 DNA reads TGTGCCACCAGCAGTAGGACAGGGGCGGGCACTGAAGCTTTCTTT. Full variable domain (outside the CDR3, taken from reference TRBV15 and TRBJ1-1): DAMVIQNPRYQVTQFGKPVTLSCSQTLNHNVMYWYQQKSSQAPKLLFHYYDKDFNNEADTPDNFQSRRPNTSFCFLDIRSPGLGDTAMYLCATSSRTGAGTEAFFGQGTRLTVV.

The sample holds a few counts of this clone. The chain employs TRBV5-1 and TRBJ1-6; 7 positions agree with TRBD1. This CDR3 spans 19 amino acids. From germline, CDR1 is SGHRS and CDR2 YFSETQ. The junction had 10 bases not matched to a gene; V was cut back by 1 base and J by 0 bases. The CDR3, as DNA: TGCGCCAGCAGCTTGCGAGGGGGCGATTCGAGCTCCTATAATTCACCCCTCCACTTT. Translation: CASSLRGGDSSSYNSPLHF.

This sequence joins TRBV29-1 and TRBJ2-5; D is possibly TRBD1 (6 bases). The CDR3 is 13 amino acids. Trimming shortened V by 6 bases and J by 4 bases, and 15 bases separated the two germline ends. Germline-derived CDR1 and CDR2 are SQVTM and ANQGSEA. CDR3 in amino acids: CSVLGARLETQYF. The CDR3 nucleotides are TGCAGCGTCCTGGGGGCTAGATTAGAGACCCAGTACTTC.

The chain links TRBV19 to TRBJ2-1; 12 bases fit TRBD2. This CDR3 comprises 15 residues. The V gene end was trimmed by 5 bases and the J gene end by 8 bases; junction bases not matched to a gene: 7. CDR1 and CDR2 from the germline V gene are LNHDA and SQIVND (reference sequence). CDR3 in DNA: TGTGCCAGTAGTTTGGGGCTAGCGGGGGGGGATGAGCAGTTCTTC. Protein product: CASSLGLAGGDEQFF.

V gene TRBV5-4 combines with J gene TRBJ1-1; no clear D gene. The ends were cut back, 4 bases at V and 7 bases at J, with 17 bases in the middle. Germline V CDR1 and CDR2: SGHNT, YYREEE (reference sequence). CDR3 length equals 14 residues. In DNA, the CDR3 is TGTGCCAGCAGCACCAAATGGGGTGGCGTTGAAGCTTTCTTT. Its protein product is CASSTKWGGVEAFF.

The J gene is TRBJ2-1, the V gene TRBV5-5, with TRBD2 matching over 10 bases. The CDR3 loop spans 14 amino acids. Germline lookup yields CDR1 SGHKS and CDR2 YYEKEE (reference sequence). Unmatched junction bases numbered 8, after V lost 7 bases and J lost 7 bases. The CDR3 sequence: CASGMGTSANEQFF. In DNA form, the CDR3 reads TGTGCCAGCGGTATGGGGACTAGCGCTAATGAGCAGTTCTTC. The full variable domain, with the rest looked up from reference TRBV5-5 and TRBJ2-1, is DAGVTQSPTHLIKTRGQQVTLRCSPISGHKSVSWYQQVLGQGPQFIFQYYEKEERGRGNFPDRFSARQFPNYSSELNVNALLLGDSALYLCASGMGTSANEQFFGPGTRLTVL.

This chain joins TRBV29-1 and TRBJ2-7; the match to TRBD1 covers 7 bases. The V and J ends lost 5 bases and 1 base, in that order; junction bases with no gene match: 20. Per the germline V gene, CDR1 is SQVTM and CDR2 is ANQGSEA. CDR3 length equals 18 residues. Here the CDR3 DNA reads TGCAGCGTTTCTTGCTCCCACAGGGGCCTCAACCCATCCTACGAGCAGTACGTC. It specifies CSVSCSHRGLNPSYEQYV.